The entry below gives a single T cell receptor (beta chain) sequence along with its context. Its cognate antigen is unknown. A much larger clone lies a single base off, so this may be a read error. The CDR3 sequence is 14 residues long. Trimming left V 5 bases short and J 5 bases short, with 16 bases between. CDR1 is SGHDT and CDR2 is YYEEEE in the germline V gene. This sample stems from a study of T cells in Graves' hyperthyroidism and ophthalmopathy. Using RNA transcripts as the source, TCR beta CDR3 regions were amplified. An initial round of RT-PCR targeting the TCR CDR3 relied on the HTBI primer set. TCRdb independently ran MiXCR on the multiplex PCR reads; one entry per CDR3 protein. The data hold approximately 330,000 distinct CDR3 sequences, with 21% observed a single time. Study results and caveats: Blood samples included most of the expanded thyroid clonotypes exceeding 0.001.

The clonotype was recovered from a woman in her 50s with Graves' hyperthyroidism. The chain is built from TRBV5-6 and TRBJ2-5; perhaps TRBD2 as D (6 bases). Sample: blood. CDR3 in amino acids: CASSLATRRETQYF. CDR3 sequence (DNA): TGTGCCAGCAGTTTAGCGACTAGAAGGGAGACCCAGTACTTC.